This entry describes one T cell receptor beta chain. Its target antigen remains unknown. One base away there is no much larger clone; base qualities are not given. Using the deep immunoSEQ assay, TCR CDR3 regions were amplified from genomic DNA by multiplex PCR. Extracted genomic DNA from each cell subset was distributed evenly across all wells of several immunoSEQ 96-well plates, and each plate was treated as a replicate. For sorted subsets, each replicate PCR was loaded with approximately 200 ng genomic DNA, equivalent to 30,000 or so T cell genomes. The purified libraries were quantified using a Qubit 3.0 fluorometer, sized with a Bioanalyzer 2100, and then quantified again using the KAPA Library Quantification kit. A separate single-read 150-cycle Illumina NextSeq 550 flow cell was used to sequence each immunoSEQ 96-well plate. The authors' analysis ran thus. Because the immunoSEQ output held only junctional sequences and lacked quality scores, the filtering could not match the filtering applied to full-length reads. Sequences were annotated with PyIR, a Python wrapper for IgBLAST v1.9, using IMGT germline references to assign V/J genes and CDR3. Reads were filtered out if the reads had weak V/J assignments (E-value above 1e-6), no CDR3, stop codons, out-of-frame junctions, or ambiguous translated residues. V3J clonotypes were defined by identical inferred V gene, J gene, and CDR3 amino acid sequence. Percentage overlap between repertoires was computed as shared unique clonotypes divided by the size of the smaller repertoire. Repertoire richness was assessed with RTK rarefaction, the Chao1 estimator, and Recon v2.1 estimates of unobserved clonotypes. Generation probabilities for all TCRbeta clonotypes obtained by the gDNA method from four donors were computed using OLGA. Drawn from immuneACCESS, this table holds only the in-frame rearrangements with V and J called that TCRdb kept. Clones are partly lost; checked studies trace under half to an unresolved V gene and leave the rest unexplained. The V and J calls and clone size come from that table; D and trimming were worked out from the DNA. Within this sample are 2 million to 2.5 million clones, with 80% to 95% of them counted one time only. The top ten hold 0.39% of the sample.

Healthy HIV-negative adults with no recently reported acute infections or vaccinations were included as donors. All donors were Caucasian adults living in Nashville, Tennessee, USA. CD4+ T cells were enriched through magnetic negative selection, after which naive cells were positively selected on CD45RA and the remaining negative fraction served as the memory subset. Blood was collected by leukapheresis, and PBMCs were isolated by Ficoll-Histopaque density gradient centrifugation and then cryopreserved in liquid nitrogen vapor phase. Analytical flow cytometry was used to check the purity and quantity of each magnetically sorted T cell population. Each sorted fraction had its genomic DNA isolated and then quantified by UV absorbance on a Nanodrop 2000c. This specimen belongs to a study of shared clonotypes between healthy human individuals (TCRdb year 2020). About the full investigation: The cohort comprised two women and a few men aged 18 to 49 years. Per donor, three plates each were used for CD4 naive and CD4 memory, two for CD8 naive, and one for CD8 memory. The study deeply sequenced blood TCR repertoires of about 5 healthy adults to estimate repertoire size and the extent of clonotype sharing between individuals. To increase sequencing depth and limit assay-specific biases, different laboratories used diverse techniques to prepare libraries and sequence TCR repertoires. Between about 0.85 and 9.5 billion PBMCs per donor were obtained by leukapheresis.

Overall results and qualifications from the work: Based on pairwise subsampling, the degree of clonotype sharing among donors was expected to be affected by sequencing depth. Rarefaction of sorted-subset datasets indicated incomplete sequencing despite the large sequencing depth. Higher generation probabilities were observed for clonotypes shared by all four sorted-subset donors than for non-shared clonotypes. Sampling was restricted to blood, and TCR repertoires in tissues likely differ from the TCR repertoires found in blood. The small number of donors limited the genetic and exposure-history diversity represented. Estimated clonotype richness was generally larger for naive than for memory subsets. When several donors were compared, the shared fraction of clonotypes was 5% to 6.5% for naive CD4, about 4% for naive CD8, 2.3% for memory CD4, and about 0.36% for memory CD8.

Including the terminal cysteine and phenylalanine, the CDR3 comprises 11 residues. This entry keeps only the CDR3 DNA: 33 bases, framed from base 1. The germline V gene (reference sequence) specifies LNHDA as CDR1 and SQIVND as CDR2. The V and J ends are trimmed by 4 bases and 10 bases, leaving 9 bases between them. The source of this sequence is a man between 18 and 35 years old in good health. Some clones in this sample may be carry-over from other donors' samples. Recombination joined TRBV19 with TRBJ2-3; TRBD2 is possibly the D segment (5 matching bases). Sequencing was carried out using naive CD4+ T cells from PBMCs. In the paper's terms, the cell subset or site label means: CD45RA+ positively selected. The DNA reads TGTGCCAGTAGTACGGGGATGGCGCAGTATTTT. It translates to CASSTGMAQYF. The full variable domain, completed from the reference TRBV19 and TRBJ2-3 proteins outside the CDR3, reads DGGITQSPKYLFRKEGQNVTLSCEQNLNHDAMYWYRQDPGQGLRLIYYSQIVNDFQKGDIAEGYSVSREKKESFPLTVTSAQKNPTAFYLCASSTGMAQYFGPGTRLTVL.